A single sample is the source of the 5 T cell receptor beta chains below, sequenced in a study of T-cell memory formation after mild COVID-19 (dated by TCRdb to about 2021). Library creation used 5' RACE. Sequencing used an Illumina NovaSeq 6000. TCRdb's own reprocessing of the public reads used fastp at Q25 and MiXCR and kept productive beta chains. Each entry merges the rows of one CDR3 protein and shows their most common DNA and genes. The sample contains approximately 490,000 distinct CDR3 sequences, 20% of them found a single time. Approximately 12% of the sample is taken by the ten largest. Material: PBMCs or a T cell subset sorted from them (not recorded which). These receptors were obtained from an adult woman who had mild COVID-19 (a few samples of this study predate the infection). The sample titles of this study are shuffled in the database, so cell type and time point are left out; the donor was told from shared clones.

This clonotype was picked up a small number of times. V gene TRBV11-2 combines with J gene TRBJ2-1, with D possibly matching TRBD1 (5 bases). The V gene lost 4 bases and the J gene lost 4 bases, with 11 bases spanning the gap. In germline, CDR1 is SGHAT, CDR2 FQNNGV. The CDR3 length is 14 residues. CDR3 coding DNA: TGTGCCAGCAGCTCTAGAGACAGATACAATGAGCAGTTCTTC. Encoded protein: CASSSRDRYNEQFF.

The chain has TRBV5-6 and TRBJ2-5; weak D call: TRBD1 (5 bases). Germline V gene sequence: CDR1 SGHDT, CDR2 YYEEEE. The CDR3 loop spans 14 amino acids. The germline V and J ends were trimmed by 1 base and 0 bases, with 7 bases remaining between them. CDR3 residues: CASSLLTDQETQYF. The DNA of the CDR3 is TGTGCCAGCAGCTTGCTGACAGACCAAGAGACCCAGTACTTC.

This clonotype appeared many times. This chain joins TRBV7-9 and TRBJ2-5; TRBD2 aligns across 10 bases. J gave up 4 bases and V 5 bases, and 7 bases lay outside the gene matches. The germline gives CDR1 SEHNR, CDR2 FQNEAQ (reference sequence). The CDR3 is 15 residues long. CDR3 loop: CASSIRLAGGETQYF. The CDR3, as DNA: TGTGCCAGCAGCATACGACTAGCGGGCGGAGAGACCCAGTACTTC.

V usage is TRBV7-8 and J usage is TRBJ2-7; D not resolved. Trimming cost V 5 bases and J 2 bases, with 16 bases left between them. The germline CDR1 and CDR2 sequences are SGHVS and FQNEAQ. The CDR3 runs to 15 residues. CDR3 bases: TGTGCCAGCAGCCCCCCCGGCGCCAGGACCTACGAGCAGTACTTC. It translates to CASSPPGARTYEQYF.

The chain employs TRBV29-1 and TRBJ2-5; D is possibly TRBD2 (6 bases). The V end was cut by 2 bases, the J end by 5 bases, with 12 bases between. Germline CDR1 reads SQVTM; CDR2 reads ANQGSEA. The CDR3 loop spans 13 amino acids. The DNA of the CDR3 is TGCAGCGTTGAATGGGGGGTTCTGGAGACCCAGTACTTC. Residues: CSVEWGVLETQYF.